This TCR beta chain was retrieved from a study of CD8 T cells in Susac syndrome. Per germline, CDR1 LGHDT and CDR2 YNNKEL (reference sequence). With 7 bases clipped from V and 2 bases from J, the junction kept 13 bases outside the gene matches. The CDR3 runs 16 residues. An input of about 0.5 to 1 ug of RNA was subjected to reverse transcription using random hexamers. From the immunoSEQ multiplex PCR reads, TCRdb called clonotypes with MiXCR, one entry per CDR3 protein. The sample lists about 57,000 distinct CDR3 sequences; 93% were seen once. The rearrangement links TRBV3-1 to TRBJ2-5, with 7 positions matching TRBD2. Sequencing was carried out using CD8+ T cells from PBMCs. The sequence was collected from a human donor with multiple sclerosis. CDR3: CASNQLPGGGQETQYF. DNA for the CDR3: TGTGCCAGCAACCAGTTACCGGGAGGTGGGCAAGAGACCCAGTACTTC.